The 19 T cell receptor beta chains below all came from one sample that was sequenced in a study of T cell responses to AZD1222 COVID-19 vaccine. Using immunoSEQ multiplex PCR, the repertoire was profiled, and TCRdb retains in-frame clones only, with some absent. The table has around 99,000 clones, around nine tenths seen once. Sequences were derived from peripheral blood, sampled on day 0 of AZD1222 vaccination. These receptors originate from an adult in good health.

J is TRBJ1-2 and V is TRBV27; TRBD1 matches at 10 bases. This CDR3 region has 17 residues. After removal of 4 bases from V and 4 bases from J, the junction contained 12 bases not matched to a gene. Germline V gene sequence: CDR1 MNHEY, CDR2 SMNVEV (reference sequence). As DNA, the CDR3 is TGTGCCAGCAGTTCATTTCGGGACAGGGGCTGGGTCTATGGCTACACCTTC. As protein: CASSSFRDRGWVYGYTF.

CDR3 DNA: TGTGCCAGCAACCCCGTCGGGGGGACAGGAGCTCCTTATGGCTACACCTTC. This sequence encodes CASNPVGGTGAPYGYTF. This chain connects TRBV7-3 to TRBJ1-2; 8 nucleotides line up with TRBD1. V shed 7 bases, J shed 5 bases, and the junction held 18 bases outside the gene matches. CDR3 size: 17 residues. Germline V lookup: CDR1 SGHTA, CDR2 FQGTGA.

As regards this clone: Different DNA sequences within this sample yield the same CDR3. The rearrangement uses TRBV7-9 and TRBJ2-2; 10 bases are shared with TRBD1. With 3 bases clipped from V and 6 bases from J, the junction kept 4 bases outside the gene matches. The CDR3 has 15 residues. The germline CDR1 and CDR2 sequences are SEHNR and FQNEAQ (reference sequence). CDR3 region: CASSLGQGRAGELFF. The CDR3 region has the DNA TGTGCCAGCAGCTTGGGACAGGGGAGGGCCGGGGAGCTGTTTTTT.

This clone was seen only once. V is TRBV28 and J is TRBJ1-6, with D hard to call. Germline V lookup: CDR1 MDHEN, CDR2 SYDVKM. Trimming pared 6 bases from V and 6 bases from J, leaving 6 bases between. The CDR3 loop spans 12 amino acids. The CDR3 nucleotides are TGTGCCAGCAGCTTAACTAATTCACCCCTCCACTTT. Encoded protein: CASSLTNSPLHF.

The CDR3 DNA follows: TGTGCCAGCAGTGTAAGCACTGAAGCTTTCTTT. Its protein is CASSVSTEAFF. The rearrangement uses TRBV12-3 or TRBV12-4 and TRBJ1-1; D gene uncertain. Trimming left V 5 bases short and J 4 bases short, with 5 bases between. There are 11 residues in the CDR3.

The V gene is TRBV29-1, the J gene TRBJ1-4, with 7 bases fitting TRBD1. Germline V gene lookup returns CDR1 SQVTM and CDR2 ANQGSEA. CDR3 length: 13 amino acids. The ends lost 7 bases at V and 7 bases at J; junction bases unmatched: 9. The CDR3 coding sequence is TGCAGCGCGGGAGGGGGCTTTGGTGAAAAACTGTTTTTT. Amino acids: CSAGGGFGEKLFF.

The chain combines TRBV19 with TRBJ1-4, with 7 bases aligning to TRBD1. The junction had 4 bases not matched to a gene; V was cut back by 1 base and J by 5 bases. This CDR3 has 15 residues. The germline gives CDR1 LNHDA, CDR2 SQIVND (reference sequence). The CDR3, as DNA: TGTGCCAGTAGTATAGGGGCACAGGGGAATGAAAAACTGTTTTTT. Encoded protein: CASSIGAQGNEKLFF.

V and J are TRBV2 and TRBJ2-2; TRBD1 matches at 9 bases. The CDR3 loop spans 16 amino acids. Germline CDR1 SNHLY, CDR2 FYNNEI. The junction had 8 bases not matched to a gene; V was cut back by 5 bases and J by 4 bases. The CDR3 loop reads CASSNNRGLSTGELFF. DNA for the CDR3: TGTGCCAGCAGTAACAACAGGGGGCTAAGCACCGGGGAGCTGTTTTTT.

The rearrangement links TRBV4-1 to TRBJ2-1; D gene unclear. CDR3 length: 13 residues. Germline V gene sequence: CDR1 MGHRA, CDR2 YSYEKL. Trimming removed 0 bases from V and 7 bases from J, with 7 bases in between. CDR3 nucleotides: TGCGCCAGCAGCCAAGATAGGCAGAATGAGCAGTTCTTC. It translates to CASSQDRQNEQFF.

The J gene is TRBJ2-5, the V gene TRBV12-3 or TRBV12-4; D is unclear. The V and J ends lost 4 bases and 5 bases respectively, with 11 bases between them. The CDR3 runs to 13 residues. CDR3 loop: CASSSGQGETQYF. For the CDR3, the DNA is TGTGCCAGCAGTTCCGGTCAAGGGGAGACCCAGTACTTC.

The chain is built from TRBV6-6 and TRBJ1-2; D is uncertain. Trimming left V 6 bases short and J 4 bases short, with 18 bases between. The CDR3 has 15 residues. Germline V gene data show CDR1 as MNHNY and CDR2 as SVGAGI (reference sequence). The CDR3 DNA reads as TGTGCCAGCAGCCTCTTGACGGACCTCGGCTATGGCTACACCTTC. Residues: CASSLLTDLGYGYTF.

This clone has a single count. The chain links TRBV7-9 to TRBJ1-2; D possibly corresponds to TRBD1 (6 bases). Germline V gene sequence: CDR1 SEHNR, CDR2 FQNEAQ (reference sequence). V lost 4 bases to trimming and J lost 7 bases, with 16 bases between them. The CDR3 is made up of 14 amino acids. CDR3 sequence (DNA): TGTGCCAGCAGCTCCCAACAGGGATCCTCTGGCTACACCTTC. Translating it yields CASSSQQGSSGYTF.

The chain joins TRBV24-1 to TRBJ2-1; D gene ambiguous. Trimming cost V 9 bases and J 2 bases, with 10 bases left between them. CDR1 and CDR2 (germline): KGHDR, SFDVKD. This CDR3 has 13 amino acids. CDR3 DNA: TGTGCCACCGGCCAGTCAACCTACAATGAGCAGTTCTTC. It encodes CATGQSTYNEQFF.

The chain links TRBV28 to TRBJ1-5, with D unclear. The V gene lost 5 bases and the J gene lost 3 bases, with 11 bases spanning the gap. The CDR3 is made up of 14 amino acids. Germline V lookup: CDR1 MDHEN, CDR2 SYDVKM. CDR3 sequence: CASSTNINNQPQHF. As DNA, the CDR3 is TGTGCCAGCAGTACGAATATAAACAATCAGCCCCAGCATTTT.

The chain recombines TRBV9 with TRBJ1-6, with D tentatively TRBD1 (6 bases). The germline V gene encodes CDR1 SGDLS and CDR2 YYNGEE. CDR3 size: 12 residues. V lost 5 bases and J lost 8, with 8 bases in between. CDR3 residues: CASRAGDSPLHF. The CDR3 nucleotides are TGTGCCAGCAGGGCAGGGGATTCACCCCTCCACTTT.

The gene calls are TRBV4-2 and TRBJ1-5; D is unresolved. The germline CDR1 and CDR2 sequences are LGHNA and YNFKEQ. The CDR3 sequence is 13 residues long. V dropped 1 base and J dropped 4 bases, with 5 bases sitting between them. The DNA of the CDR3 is TGTGCCAGCAGCCAAGCGAATAATCAGCCCCAGCATTTT. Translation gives CASSQANNQPQHF.

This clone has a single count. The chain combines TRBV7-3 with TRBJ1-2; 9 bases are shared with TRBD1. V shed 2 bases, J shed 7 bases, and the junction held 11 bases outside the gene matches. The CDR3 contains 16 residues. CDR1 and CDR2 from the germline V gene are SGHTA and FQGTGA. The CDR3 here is CASSLGPGQGFGGYTF. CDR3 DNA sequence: TGTGCCAGCAGCTTAGGTCCGGGACAGGGATTTGGTGGCTACACCTTC.

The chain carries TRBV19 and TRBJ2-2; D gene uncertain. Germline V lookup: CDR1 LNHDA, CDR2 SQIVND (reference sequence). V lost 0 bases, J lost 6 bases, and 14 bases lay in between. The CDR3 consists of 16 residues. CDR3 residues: CASSIDRAVRAGELFF. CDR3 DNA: TGTGCCAGTAGTATAGATCGGGCCGTTAGGGCCGGGGAGCTGTTTTTT.

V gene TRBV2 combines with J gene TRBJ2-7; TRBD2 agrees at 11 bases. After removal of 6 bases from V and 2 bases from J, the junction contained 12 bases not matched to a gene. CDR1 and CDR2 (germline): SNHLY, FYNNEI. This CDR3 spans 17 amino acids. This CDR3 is CASSVPGTSGVPYEQYF. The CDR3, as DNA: TGTGCCAGCAGCGTTCCCGGGACTAGCGGAGTCCCCTACGAGCAGTACTTC.